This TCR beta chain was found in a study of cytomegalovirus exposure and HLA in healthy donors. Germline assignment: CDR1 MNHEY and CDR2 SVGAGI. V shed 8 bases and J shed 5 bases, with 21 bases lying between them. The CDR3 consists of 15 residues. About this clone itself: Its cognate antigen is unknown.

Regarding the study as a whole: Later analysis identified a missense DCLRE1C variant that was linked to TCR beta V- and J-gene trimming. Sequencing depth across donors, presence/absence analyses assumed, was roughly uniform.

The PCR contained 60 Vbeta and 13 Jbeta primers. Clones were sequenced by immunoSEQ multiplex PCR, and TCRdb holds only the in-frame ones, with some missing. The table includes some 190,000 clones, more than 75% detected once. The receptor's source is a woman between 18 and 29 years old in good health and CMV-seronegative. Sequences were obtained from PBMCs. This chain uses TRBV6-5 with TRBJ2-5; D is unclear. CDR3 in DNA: TGTGCCAGCTCCCCACGCGTCTTTAATACGGAGACCCAGTACTTC. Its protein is CASSPRVFNTETQYF.